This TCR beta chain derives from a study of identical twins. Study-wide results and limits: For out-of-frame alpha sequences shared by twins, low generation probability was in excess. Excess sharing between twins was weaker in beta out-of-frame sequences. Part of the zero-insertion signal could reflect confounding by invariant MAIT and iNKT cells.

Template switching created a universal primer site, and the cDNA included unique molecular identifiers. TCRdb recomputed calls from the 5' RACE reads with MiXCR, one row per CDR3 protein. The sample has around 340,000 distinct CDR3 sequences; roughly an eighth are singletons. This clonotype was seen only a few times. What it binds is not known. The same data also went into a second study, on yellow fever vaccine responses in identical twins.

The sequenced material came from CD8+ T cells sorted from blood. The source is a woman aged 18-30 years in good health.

CDR3 DNA: TGCAGCGGGGGGACTAGCGGAATCAATGAGCAGTTCTTC. Translated: CSGGTSGINEQFF. The chain employs TRBV29-1 and TRBJ2-1, with 11 bases matching TRBD2. V shed 7 bases and J 6 bases; nucleotides not matched to a gene: 5. The CDR3 is made up of 13 amino acids. The germline CDR1 and CDR2 sequences are SQVTM and ANQGSEA.